Reported below is one T cell receptor beta chain. This clonotype has only a few counts. Its cognate antigen has yet to be identified. No much larger clone is present one base from it, and per-base qualities are unavailable. The TCR beta CDR3 regions were amplified from RNA transcripts. The first round of RT-PCR for the TCR CDR3 was performed with the HTBI primer set and the Qiagen OneStep RT-PCR kit. Libraries were constructed in a second round of multiplex PCR, after which size selection and purification were carried out. Sequencing of the libraries was done on an Illumina HiSeq2000 using paired-end 100 bp reads. The published analysis was carried out like this. Raw data were processed with SOAPnuke, discarding reads with adapters, uncalled bases, mean Phred below 15, or no exact constant-primer or identifier match. COPE v1.2.5 was used to merge high-quality paired reads, and clonotypes were defined as unique nucleotide sequences. Clonotypes were aligned to IMGT TRBV, TRBD and TRBJ reference segments using MiTCR v1.1. The analysis included only V-J combinations with a frequency above 0.0001, which together covered roughly 99% of the repertoires. A TCS score was defined as the ratio of F50 (clonal expansion) to E x V (chaos), with BLOSUM62-based TCRdist applied between CDR3 peptides within each V-J. Welch's t-statistics and random forest reduced roughly 540 V-J features to 10 to 15, which were used in a naive Bayes classifier (R e1071). The public reads were reanalyzed by TCRdb: fastp trimming at Q25, MiXCR alignment, in-frame beta chains only. When rows share a CDR3 protein, they turn into one entry using the most common DNA and genes. What appears here as the V and J calls and clone size reflects TCRdb's work, not the paper's. This sample comprises 380,000 or so distinct CDR3 sequences, around 13% of them detected only once. The top ten clonotypes cover around 25% of the sample.

The data are from a study of T cells in Graves' hyperthyroidism and ophthalmopathy (dated by TCRdb to between 2018 and 2021). Study-wide context: Peripheral blood was sampled at the time of initial diagnosis, prior to any treatment. To identify distinguishing TCR V-J signatures, a discovery cohort of about 95 patients was used, comprising under 45 with Graves' ophthalmopathy and 55 to 65 with stable Graves' hyperthyroidism. Whether ophthalmopathy could be predicted prospectively was tested in an independent validation cohort made up of 18 to 20 hyperthyroidism patients plus 17 patients who later progressed to ophthalmopathy. The roughly 94 discovery patients were randomly divided into training and test sets at a 7:3 ratio. In six Graves' hyperthyroidism patients, the study also compared T-cell repertoires from thyroid tissue with T-cell repertoires from blood. Following sampling, methimazole starting at 30 mg daily was given to hyperthyroidism patients, and high-dose intravenous methylprednisolone was given to ophthalmopathy patients. The paper reports TCR Vbeta CDR3 sequencing of fewer than 150 peripheral blood samples: around 45 ophthalmopathy, some 80 hyperthyroidism and 17 progressor patients.

Study-wide conclusions, independent of this receptor: In validation, the model predicted progression to ophthalmopathy a median of roughly 6.2 months before onset, with approximately 68% sensitivity and about 75% specificity. A 13 V-J signature model separated ophthalmopathy from stable hyperthyroidism, with around 90% sensitivity and 81.08% specificity in cross-validation and 80%/75% in testing. Sample size was not statistically predetermined, and investigators were not blinded to group allocation. Most expanded thyroid clonotypes (frequency above 0.001) were also detected in blood, suggesting blood repertoires may reflect thyroid immune responses.

Stable Graves' hyperthyroidism was defined as no progression to ophthalmopathy during 18 months of follow-up. The hyperthyroidism patients were between 18 and 65 years old and newly diagnosed, with a disease duration of less than 2 months. The study excluded patients with uncontrolled infections, other autoimmune diseases, pregnancy or lactation. Diagnoses were based on clinical symptoms, serum thyroxine and TRAb, thyroid ultrasound and orbital computed tomography. PBMCs were separated from 8 to 10 ml of fresh peripheral blood using Ficoll-Paque density gradient centrifugation. Total RNA was extracted with Trizol reagent, and quality was checked on an Agilent 2100 Bioanalyzer. Sequenced: blood. The clonotype was recovered from a woman in her twenties or thirties with Graves' hyperthyroidism.

The DNA reads TGTGCCACCCAAGGGAAGCGCACCAACCGGTCCTACGAGCAGTACTTC. It translates to CATQGKRTNRSYEQYF. The sequence links TRBV2 to TRBJ2-7, with no confident D gene call. There are 16 amino acids in the CDR3, from cysteine to phenylalanine inclusive. Left in the record is the CDR3 DNA by itself, 48 bases read in frame from the first base. CDR1 and CDR2, looked up from the germline V gene, are SNHLY and FYNNEI. V gives up 10 bases and J gives up 1 base, and the segment between their germline ends measures 23 bases.